The 27 T cell receptor beta chains in this list originate from one sample, sequenced in a study of cytomegalovirus exposure and HLA in healthy donors. Use of 60 Vbeta and 13 Jbeta primers characterized the PCR. The data were produced by immunoSEQ multiplex PCR, yet TCRdb's version contains in-frame clones alone and is incomplete. The sample carries a few hundred thousand clones, approximately 82% recorded once. Source material: PBMCs. The receptors stem from a woman aged 40-49 years in good health and CMV-seronegative.

CDR3 in DNA: TGTGCCAGCAGCTTAGAGGCCAGGGTCTCAGATACGCAGTATTTT. Protein: CASSLEARVSDTQYF. The V and J genes are TRBV7-3 and TRBJ2-3; tentatively, D is TRBD1 (5 bases). Germline CDR1 SGHTA, CDR2 FQGTGA. Trimming removed 2 bases at V and 4 bases at J, with 13 bases between. There are 15 residues in the CDR3.

The V gene is TRBV25-1, the J gene TRBJ2-2; D remains unclear. Deletions cut 2 bases from V and 4 bases from J, with 5 bases between. Germline V gene data show CDR1 as MGHDK and CDR2 as SYGVNS. The CDR3 has 13 amino acids. The DNA of the CDR3 is TGTGCCAGCAGTGAAGAGTTCACCGGGGAGCTGTTTTTT. Its translation: CASSEEFTGELFF.

This clone was recorded a few times. The chain recombines TRBV6-1 with TRBJ1-6; D is possibly TRBD1 (5 bases). Germline assignment: CDR1 MNHNS and CDR2 SASEGT. The CDR3 runs to 13 residues. Trimming stripped 8 bases from V and 1 base from J, with 6 bases between. As DNA, the CDR3 is TGTGCCAGCCAGGGATCCTATAATTCACCCCTCCACTTT. Protein product: CASQGSYNSPLHF.

V and J are TRBV30 and TRBJ2-2; D may be TRBD1 (6 bases). Looked up from germline, CDR1 is GTSNPN and CDR2 is SVGIG (reference sequence). The CDR3 totals 14 residues. With 2 bases removed from V and 7 bases from J, the gap between germline ends came to 14 bases. The CDR3: CAWSPGQTNGELFF. CDR3 sequence (DNA): TGTGCCTGGAGTCCCGGACAGACCAACGGGGAGCTGTTTTTT.

This clone has a single count. The chain links TRBV9 to TRBJ2-7, with D possibly TRBD2 on 5 matching bases. V was clipped by 4 bases and J by 5 bases, with 16 bases between them. CDR1 SGDLS and CDR2 YYNGEE come from the germline V gene. There are 14 residues in the CDR3. The CDR3 here is CASSPEAESHEQYF. CDR3 coding DNA: TGTGCCAGCAGCCCGGAGGCCGAGAGTCACGAGCAGTACTTC.

The rearrangement joins TRBV5-4 to TRBJ1-2; D uncertain. The germline gives CDR1 SGHNT, CDR2 YYREEE (reference sequence). V lost 3 bases, J lost 4 bases, and 10 bases lay in between. CDR3 size: 13 residues. In DNA, the CDR3 is TGTGCCAGCAGCTCCCGGGAAAGCTATGGCTACACCTTC. Translating it yields CASSSRESYGYTF.

The chain employs TRBV18 and TRBJ2-2, with TRBD1 identical over 7 bases. Trimming at V came to 4 bases and at J to 2 bases, leaving 4 bases not matched to a gene. The CDR3 sequence is 15 residues long. The germline CDR1 and CDR2 sequences are KGHSH and LQKENI. CDR3 coding DNA: TGTGCCAGCTCACAGGACAGGCCTAACACCGGGGAGCTGTTTTTT. Translating gives CASSQDRPNTGELFF.

The V gene is TRBV5-1, the J gene TRBJ2-1; 10 positions agree with TRBD2. V gave up 4 bases and J gave up 4 bases; unmatched junction bases: 8. The CDR3 covers 16 residues. The germline V gene encodes CDR1 SGHRS and CDR2 YFSETQ. Here the CDR3 reads CASSDLAGGSYNEQFF. The CDR3 nucleotides are TGCGCCAGCAGCGATTTAGCGGGGGGCTCTTACAATGAGCAGTTCTTC.

This chain uses TRBV19 with TRBJ1-4; 8 bases are a match to TRBD1. With V trimmed by 5 bases and J by 8 bases, 13 bases remained unmatched. The CDR3 has 16 amino acids. Germline-derived CDR1 and CDR2 are LNHDA and SQIVND (reference sequence). CDR3 bases: TGTGCCAGTAGTCCCCGCCGGACAGGGAGGAACGAAAAACTGTTTTTT. This codes for CASSPRRTGRNEKLFF.

The V gene is TRBV2, the J gene TRBJ1-2, with D hard to call. CDR3 size: 11 residues. Trimming pared 2 bases from V and 7 bases from J, leaving 5 bases between. Germline V CDR1 and CDR2: SNHLY, FYNNEI. The CDR3 DNA sequence: TGTGCCAGCAGTGAACAGATTGGCTACACCTTC. Protein sequence: CASSEQIGYTF.

The V gene is TRBV4-2, the J gene TRBJ2-5, with 12 bases fitting TRBD2. The J call is doubtful: the DNA matches TRBJ2-7 better. This CDR3 has 17 residues. Looked up from germline, CDR1 is LGHNA and CDR2 is YNFKEQ. CDR3 bases: TGTGCCAGCAGCCTCGTCACTAGCGGGGGGACCTCCTACGAGCAGTACTTC. Amino acid sequence: CASSLVTSGGTSYEQYF.

This chain uses TRBV7-6 with TRBJ2-5; D remains ambiguous. The J call may be in error: the DNA end matches TRBJ2-7 better. This CDR3 spans 13 amino acids. Germline V CDR1 and CDR2: SGHVS, FNYEAQ. CDR3 sequence reads: CASSLDLEGEQYF. CDR3 coding DNA: TGTGCCAGCAGCTTAGACCTAGAAGGCGAGCAGTACTTC.

A single count supports this clone. This chain connects TRBV4-3 to TRBJ2-3; weak D call: TRBD1 (5 bases). The CDR3 sequence is 13 residues long. Trimming stripped 2 bases from V and 5 bases from J, with 8 bases between. Germline CDR1 is LGHNA and CDR2 is YSLEER. DNA of the CDR3: TGCGCCAGCAGCCAACCAGGGATAGATACGCAGTATTTT. This encodes CASSQPGIDTQYF.

CDR3: CATSRRQGYTGELFF. CDR3 nucleotides: TGTGCCACCAGCAGGCGACAGGGATACACCGGGGAGCTGTTTTTT. This sequence joins TRBV15 and TRBJ2-2, with 7 bases identical to TRBD1. The V and J ends lost 3 bases and 3 bases, in that order; junction bases with no gene match: 4. In germline, CDR1 is LNHNV, CDR2 YYDKDF (reference sequence). This CDR3 has 15 amino acids.

This chain uses TRBV5-8 with TRBJ2-5; D possibly matches TRBD1 or TRBD2 (9 bases each). Germline V lookup: CDR1 SGHTS, CDR2 YDEGEE. V gave up 10 bases and J gave up 1 base, with 35 bases separating them. The CDR3 covers 20 residues. CDR3 sequence: CAGTGKGLALSVRGQETQYF. The CDR3 coding sequence is TGTGCCGGGACAGGGAAGGGACTAGCCCTCTCGGTCAGGGGCCAAGAGACCCAGTACTTC.

The chain carries TRBV9 and TRBJ1-4; weak D call: TRBD1 (5 bases). Germline V gene lookup returns CDR1 SGDLS and CDR2 YYNGEE. The V and J ends lost 4 bases and 7 bases respectively, with 14 bases between them. The CDR3 totals 14 residues. Here the CDR3 reads CASSQGGAFEKLFF. CDR3 sequence (DNA): TGTGCCAGCAGCCAGGGTGGGGCCTTTGAAAAACTGTTTTTT. The full variable domain, in which reference TRBV9 and TRBJ1-4 provide the parts outside the CDR3, is DSGVTQTPKHLITATGQRVTLRCSPRSGDLSVYWYQQSLDQGLQFLIQYYNGEERAKGNILERFSAQQFPDLHSELNLSSLELGDSALYFCASSQGGAFEKLFFGSGTQLSVL.

The rearrangement joins TRBV4-2 to TRBJ1-2; 7 bases match TRBD1. In germline, CDR1 is LGHNA, CDR2 YNFKEQ. After removal of 4 bases from V and 5 bases from J, the junction contained 4 bases not matched to a gene. The CDR3 totals 13 residues. Written as DNA, the CDR3 is TGTGCCAGCAGCCCGCAGGGGGGATATGGCTACACCTTC. It specifies CASSPQGGYGYTF.

The V gene is TRBV7-2, the J gene TRBJ1-5; 7 nucleotides align to TRBD1. Trimming at V came to 5 bases and at J to 4 bases, leaving 8 bases not matched to a gene. CDR3 length equals 15 residues. CDR1 SGHTA and CDR2 FQGNSA come from the germline V gene. This CDR3 is CASSRDRGNNQPQHF. Here the CDR3 DNA reads TGTGCCAGCAGCCGGGACAGAGGAAATAATCAGCCCCAGCATTTT.

V and J are TRBV30 and TRBJ1-5, with D possibly TRBD1 on 6 matching bases. The CDR3 has 14 amino acids. Germline CDR1 is GTSNPN and CDR2 is SVGIG (reference sequence). Trimming removed 0 bases from V and 4 bases from J, with 10 bases in between. CDR3 loop: CAWSVTQGNQPQHF. The DNA of the CDR3 is TGTGCCTGGAGTGTGACCCAGGGGAATCAGCCCCAGCATTTT.

In this sample, this clone turned up a few times. V usage is TRBV10-1 and J usage is TRBJ2-1; 9 positions match TRBD2. CDR3 length: 15 amino acids. After removal of 6 bases from V and 0 bases from J, the junction contained 3 bases not matched to a gene. The germline V gene encodes CDR1 WNHNN and CDR2 SYGVQD (reference sequence). This CDR3 reads CASRAAGGSYNEQFF. As DNA, the CDR3 is TGCGCCAGCAGAGCAGCGGGGGGCTCCTACAATGAGCAGTTCTTC.

CDR3 sequence reads: CASSYSYPDSGELFF. CDR3 DNA: TGTGCCAGCAGTTACTCCTATCCTGACAGCGGGGAGCTGTTTTTT. This chain links TRBV6-5 with TRBJ2-2; a weak D match, TRBD1 (5 bases). V lost 0 bases to trimming and J lost 7 bases, with 12 bases between them. The germline gives CDR1 MNHEY, CDR2 SVGAGI. The CDR3 is made up of 15 amino acids.

J is TRBJ2-3 and V is TRBV25-1, with D tentatively TRBD1 (5 bases). The V and J ends lost 5 bases and 3 bases respectively, with 15 bases between them. The CDR3 runs to 15 residues. Germline CDR1 MGHDK, CDR2 SYGVNS. The CDR3 bases are TGTGCCAGCAGTACGAACCCAGGGTCGACAGATACGCAGTATTTT. Protein sequence: CASSTNPGSTDTQYF.

V gene TRBV5-5 combines with J gene TRBJ2-7; TRBD1 might be the D (5 bases). Trimming took 4 bases from V and 7 from J, leaving 18 bases between them. CDR3 length: 14 amino acids. CDR1 is SGHKS and CDR2 is YYEKEE in the germline V gene (reference sequence). The chain's CDR3 is CASSPTSTTVEQYF. DNA for the CDR3: TGTGCCAGCAGCCCAACCTCGACGACAGTTGAGCAGTACTTC.

The chain carries TRBV7-2 and TRBJ1-5; no reliable D call. V dropped 5 bases and J dropped 0 bases, with 5 bases sitting between them. Germline CDR1 reads SGHTA; CDR2 reads FQGNSA. This CDR3 has 13 residues. CDR3 nucleotides: TGTGCCAGCAGCCCTTATAGCAATCAGCCCCAGCATTTT. Translating gives CASSPYSNQPQHF.

The chain couples TRBV4-1 to TRBJ2-2, with D maybe TRBD1 (7 bases). V was trimmed by 6 bases and J by 2 bases, leaving 13 bases between them. Germline loops: CDR1 MGHRA, CDR2 YSYEKL. This CDR3 is built from 15 residues. For the CDR3, the DNA is TGCGCCAGCAGAGACAGGGAGGACAACACCGGGGAGCTGTTTTTT. It is translated as CASRDREDNTGELFF.

V and J are TRBV14 and TRBJ2-5; 7 nucleotides match TRBD1. CDR1 is SGHDN, CDR2 FVKESK, per germline. The CDR3 length is 16 residues. V lost 1 base and J lost 5; bases outside the gene matches: 10. CDR3 residues: CASSQGVTGNTETQYF. The CDR3 nucleotides are TGTGCCAGCAGCCAAGGGGTGACAGGGAACACGGAGACCCAGTACTTC.

The gene calls are TRBV7-9 and TRBJ2-5, with D uncertain. The CDR3 runs to 17 residues. V dropped 6 bases and J dropped 1 base, with 21 bases sitting between them. Germline-derived CDR1 and CDR2 are SEHNR and FQNEAQ (reference sequence). The CDR3 DNA sequence: TGTGCCAGCAGTACGATGCGACACAACAGCCCCCAAGAGACCCAGTACTTC. This codes for CASSTMRHNSPQETQYF. The full variable domain, with the rest looked up from reference TRBV7-9 and TRBJ2-5, is DTGVSQNPRHKITKRGQNVTFRCDPISEHNRLYWYRQTLGQGPEFLTYFQNEAQLEKSRLLSDRFSAERPKGSFSTLEIQRTEQGDSAMYLCASSTMRHNSPQETQYFGPGTRLLVL.